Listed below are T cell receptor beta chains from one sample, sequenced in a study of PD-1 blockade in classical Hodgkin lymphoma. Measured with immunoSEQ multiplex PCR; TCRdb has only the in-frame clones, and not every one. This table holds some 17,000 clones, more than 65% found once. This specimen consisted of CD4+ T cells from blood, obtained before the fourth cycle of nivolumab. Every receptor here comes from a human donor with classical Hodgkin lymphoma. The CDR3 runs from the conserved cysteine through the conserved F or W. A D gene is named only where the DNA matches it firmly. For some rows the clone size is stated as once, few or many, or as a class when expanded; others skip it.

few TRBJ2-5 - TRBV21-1 TGTGCCAACTCCAAGCCCCCGGGGACCCAGTACTTC CANSKPPGTQYF
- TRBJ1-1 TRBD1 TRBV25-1 TGTGCCAGCAGAGCGGGGACAGGGGGCGTCACTGAAGCTTTCTTT CASRAGTGGVTEAFF
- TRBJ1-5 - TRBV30 TGTGCCTGGAGTATGGGGATCAATCAGCCCCAGCATTTT CAWSMGINQPQHF
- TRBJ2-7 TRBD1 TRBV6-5 TGTGCCAGCAGTTACGGACAGGGGGACAGGGTCTACGAGCAGTACTTC CASSYGQGDRVYEQYF
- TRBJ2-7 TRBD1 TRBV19 TGTGCCAGTAGTATAGGGACAGGGAGCGACGAGCAGTACTTC CASSIGTGSDEQYF
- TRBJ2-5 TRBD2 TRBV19 TGTGCCAGTAGATCTACTAGCGGGAGGGCCTGGGGTCAAGAGACCCAGTACTTC CASRSTSGRAWGQETQYF
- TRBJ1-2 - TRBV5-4 TGTGCCAGCAGCTTAGGGGGGGGGTCGGAGGTTTCGATATATGGCTACACCTTC CASSLGGGSEVSIYGYTF
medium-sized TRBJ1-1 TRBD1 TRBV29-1 TGCAGCGTTGAAAGGACAGGGCGGGCTTTCTTT CSVERTGRAFF
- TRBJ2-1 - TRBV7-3 TGTGCCAGCAGCCCATCCTCCGGGACACCATACAATGAGCAGTTCTTC CASSPSSGTPYNEQFF
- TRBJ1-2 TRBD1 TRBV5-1 TGCGCCAGCAGCTTGCCCTCAACAGGGGGCGCAAGCTATGGCTACACCTTC CASSLPSTGGASYGYTF
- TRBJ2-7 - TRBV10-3 TGTGCCAGCGGGAATACCGCCTACGAGCAGTACTTC CASGNTAYEQYF
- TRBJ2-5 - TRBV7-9 TGTGCCAGCAGCCCTGTTTCGGGGGAGACCCAGTACTTC CASSPVSGETQYF
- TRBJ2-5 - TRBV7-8 TGTGCCAGCAGCCAAGGGACATACCAAGAGACCCAGTACTTC CASSQGTYQETQYF
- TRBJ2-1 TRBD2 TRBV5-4 TGTGCCAGCAGCTTGGTAAGAACTAGCGGGAGTATCGATGAGCAGTTCTTC CASSLVRTSGSIDEQFF
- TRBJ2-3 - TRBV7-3 TGTGCCAGCAGCTTAGGGGCAGGAGGTAGCACAGATACGCAGTATTTT CASSLGAGGSTDTQYF
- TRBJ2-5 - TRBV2 TGTGCCAGCAGTGTGGGGGGAGGTCTCCAAGAGACCCAGTACTTC CASSVGGGLQETQYF
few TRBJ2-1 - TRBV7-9 TGTGCCAGCAGCTTAGCTAGCGGAGCATACAATGAGCAGTTCTTC CASSLASGAYNEQFF
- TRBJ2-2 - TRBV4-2 TGTGCCAGCAGCCAAGTTGAGGCGTTCCCCGGGGAGCTGTTTTTT CASSQVEAFPGELFF
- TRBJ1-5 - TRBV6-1 TGTGCCAGCAGTTCATTCCAGCCCCAGCATTTT CASSSFQPQHF
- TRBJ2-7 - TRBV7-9 TGTGCCAGCAGCCACCGGAGCGAGCAGTACTTC CASSHRSEQYF
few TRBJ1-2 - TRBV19 TGTGCCAGTAGTACCCGAACCGGGCCCCAAAGGGATTATGGCTACACCTTC CASSTRTGPQRDYGYTF
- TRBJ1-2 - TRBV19 TGTGCCAGTAGTATCAGCCGCTATGGCTACACCTTC CASSISRYGYTF
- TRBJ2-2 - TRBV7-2 TGTGCCAGCAGCTTAATCGCCAGCGGGGAGCTGTTTTTT CASSLIASGELFF
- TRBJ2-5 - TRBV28 TGTGCCAGCAGTTTATGGGGGGCAGGGGAGACCCAGTACTTC CASSLWGAGETQYF
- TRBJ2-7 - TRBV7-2 TGTGCCAGCAGCTTAGAGGCAGGAGAGCAGTACTTC CASSLEAGEQYF
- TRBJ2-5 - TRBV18 TGTGCCAGCTCACCACTTTCTAGGAGCTCGGAGACCCAGTACTTC CASSPLSRSSETQYF
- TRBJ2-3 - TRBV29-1 TGCAGCGTTAGGGCTTCCACAGATACGCAGTATTTT CSVRASTDTQYF
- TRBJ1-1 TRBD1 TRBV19 TGTGCCAGTAGTCCCCGGGACAGGGCGGGTGAAGCTTTCTTT CASSPRDRAGEAFF
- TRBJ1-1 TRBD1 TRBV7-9 TGTGCCAGCACCCGGACAGGGGCATTAGAAGCTTTCTTT CASTRTGALEAFF
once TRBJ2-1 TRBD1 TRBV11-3 TGTGCCAGCAGCCGGGGACAGTACAATGAGCAGTTCTTC CASSRGQYNEQFF
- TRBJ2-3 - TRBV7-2 TGTGCCAGCAGCTTAGCTTTTTTTTCAGATACGCAGTATTTT CASSLAFFSDTQYF
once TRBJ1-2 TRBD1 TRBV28 TGTGCCAGCAGACCTACAGGGGGCCCCTTTTATGGCTACACCTTC CASRPTGGPFYGYTF
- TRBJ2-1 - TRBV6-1 TGTGCCACCTGCTTTGGGACCGGGGCATGCAATGAGCAGTTCTTC CATCFGTGACNEQFF
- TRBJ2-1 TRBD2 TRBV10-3 TGTGCCAGCAAAGAGGCGGGAGCTCTGCGGGGTGAGCAGTTCTTC CASKEAGALRGEQFF
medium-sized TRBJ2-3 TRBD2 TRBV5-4 TGTGCCAGCAGCTTGGGGAGCGGGACTACAGATACGCAGTATTTT CASSLGSGTTDTQYF
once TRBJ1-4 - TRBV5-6 TGTGCCAGCAGCCCACCCGGGAGTCAGAATGAAAAACTGTTTTTT CASSPPGSQNEKLFF
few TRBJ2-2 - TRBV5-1 TGCGCCAGCAGCCTCTTAGCCGGGGAGCTGTTTTTT CASSLLAGELFF
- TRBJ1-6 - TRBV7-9 TGTGCCAGCAGCTTAGGGGCCGGGACGGGAATTTCACCCCTCCACTTT CASSLGAGTGISPLHF
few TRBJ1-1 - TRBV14 TGTGCCAGCAGCCAATCCCGGAACACTGAAGCTTTCTTT CASSQSRNTEAFF
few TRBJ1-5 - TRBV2 TGTGCCAGCAGCGGAACAGGCCGCAATCAGCCCCAGCATTTT CASSGTGRNQPQHF
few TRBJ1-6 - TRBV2 TGTGCCAGCAGCTCTAATTCACCCCTCCACTTT CASSSNSPLHF
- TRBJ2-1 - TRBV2 TGTGCCAGCAGTGGGACCCCTTACAATGAGCAGTTCTTC CASSGTPYNEQFF
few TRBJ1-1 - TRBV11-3 TGTGCCAGCACCCTCCGGGGGCTGAACACTGAAGCTTTCTTT CASTLRGLNTEAFF
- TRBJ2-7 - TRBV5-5 TGTGCCAGCAGCTTTCTGGGTTACGAGCAGTACTTC CASSFLGYEQYF
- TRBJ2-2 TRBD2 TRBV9 TGTGCCAGCAGCGTAGAACTAGCGGTGGCCACCGGGGAGCTGTTTTTT CASSVELAVATGELFF
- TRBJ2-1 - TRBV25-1 TGTGCCAGCAGTGGGGGGTCTTTTACCTACAATGAGCAGTTCTTC CASSGGSFTYNEQFF
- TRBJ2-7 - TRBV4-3 TGCGCCAGCAGCCAAGTACCGCGGAGCTCCTACGAGCAGTACTTC CASSQVPRSSYEQYF
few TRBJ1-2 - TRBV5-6 TGTGCCAGCAGCTTGGGAGGCATAGATGGCTACACCTTC CASSLGGIDGYTF
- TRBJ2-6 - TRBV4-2 TGTGCCAGCAGCCAAAACCAGCGTTACTCTGGGGCCAACGTCCTGACTTTC CASSQNQRYSGANVLTF
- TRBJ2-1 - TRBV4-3 TGCGCCAGCAGCCACGACTGGAGCTCCTACAATGAGCAGTTCTTC CASSHDWSSYNEQFF
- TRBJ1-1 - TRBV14 TGTGCCAGCAGCCAAGTCCAGGGGTCCGTGAGGGCTTTCTTT CASSQVQGSVRAFF
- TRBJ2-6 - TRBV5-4 TGTGCCAGCAGCTTGGGGCCCACTCCCGGGGCCAACGTCCTGACTTTC CASSLGPTPGANVLTF
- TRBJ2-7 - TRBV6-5 TGTGCCAGCAGTTTCGGCAGGCGAGGGTCCTACGAGCAGTACTTC CASSFGRRGSYEQYF
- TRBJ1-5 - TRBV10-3 TGTGCCATCACTCCGACAGCGGGTCAGCCCCAGCATTTT CAITPTAGQPQHF
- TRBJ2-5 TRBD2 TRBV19 TGTGCCAGTAGTTCAGGACTAGCGGATACCCAAGAGACCCAGTACTTC CASSSGLADTQETQYF
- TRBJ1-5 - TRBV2 TGTGCCAGCAGTGAAGAGAAGGGTTCCCAGCCCCAGCATTTT CASSEEKGSQPQHF
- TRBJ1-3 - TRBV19 TGTGCCAGTAGTACGGTCGGCACCTCCTCTGGAAACACCATATATTTT CASSTVGTSSGNTIYF
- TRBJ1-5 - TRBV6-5 TGTGCCAGCAGTTTCGGGGGAAATCAGCCCCAGCATTTT CASSFGGNQPQHF